Shown below are 17 T cell receptor beta chains from a single sample sequenced in a study of technical replicates of blood from four donors. Libraries were prepared by immunoSEQ multiplex PCR; TCRdb keeps only in-frame clonotypes and omits some of them. The sample holds some 91,000 clones, approximately 96% seen once. The sample consisted of T cells isolated from PBMCs. The receptors shown here come from a human donor in good health.

V gene TRBV5-6 combines with J gene TRBJ2-7, with 10 bases matching TRBD2. Germline CDR1 reads SGHDT; CDR2 reads YYEEEE. V was clipped by 0 bases and J by 7 bases; unmatched bases: 13. The CDR3 extends over 17 amino acids. CDR3 DNA: TGTGCCAGCAGCTTGGCCGGGCTAGCGGGGGCTTTGAGGGAGCAGTACTTC. As protein: CASSLAGLAGALREQYF.

This chain uses TRBV6-1 with TRBJ2-7; no clear D gene. V was pared by 1 base and J by 3 bases, with 7 bases between. CDR3 length: 13 residues. The germline CDR1 and CDR2 sequences are MNHNS and SASEGT. CDR3 bases: TGTGCCAGCAGTGAAGAGGAGAACTACGAGCAGTACTTC. Its protein is CASSEEENYEQYF.

The chain carries TRBV14 and TRBJ2-3; a possible D gene is TRBD2 (6 bases). The CDR3 loop spans 17 amino acids. V was shortened by 1 base and J by 2 bases, with 16 bases between the two germline ends. Germline V lookup: CDR1 SGHDN, CDR2 FVKESK. The CDR3 region is CASSQGGATFYTDTQYF. DNA for the CDR3: TGTGCCAGCAGCCAAGGCGGGGCGACTTTCTACACAGATACGCAGTATTTT.

This chain joins TRBV29-1 and TRBJ1-1, with D hard to call. V gave up 7 bases and J gave up 5 bases, with 20 bases separating them. Germline values: CDR1 SQVTM, CDR2 ANQGSEA. This CDR3 has 14 amino acids. The CDR3 loop reads CSALREGGWTEAFF. The CDR3 nucleotides read TGCAGCGCGTTGCGGGAGGGAGGGTGGACTGAAGCTTTCTTT.

This clone was recorded only once. The rearrangement links TRBV6-5 to TRBJ2-5; 7 bases fit TRBD1. The V and J ends lost 6 bases and 2 bases, in that order; junction bases with no gene match: 3. This CDR3 is 13 amino acids long. Germline values: CDR1 MNHEY, CDR2 SVGAGI. The CDR3 DNA reads TGTGCCAGCAGCAGGGGACAGCAAGAGACCCAGTACTTC. Its protein product is CASSRGQQETQYF.

This clone was detected only once. V is TRBV18 and J is TRBJ2-7; 9 positions agree with TRBD1. Germline V lookup: CDR1 KGHSH, CDR2 LQKENI. CDR3 length equals 15 residues. Losses at the gene ends were 4 bases for V and 2 bases for J; bases not matched to a gene: 6. The CDR3 loop is CASSRIGTGTYEQYF. In nucleotides, the CDR3 is TGTGCCAGCTCACGGATTGGGACAGGGACCTACGAGCAGTACTTC.

The chain has TRBV28 and TRBJ2-7; TRBD2 aligns across 9 bases. The V segment lost 3 bases and the J segment 0 bases; nucleotides outside the gene matches: 12. The CDR3 length is 18 residues. The germline gives CDR1 MDHEN, CDR2 SYDVKM. The CDR3 bases are TGTGCCAGCAGTTTCAACCGTTGGCGGGAGGGGAGCTCCTACGAGCAGTACTTC. This gives the protein CASSFNRWREGSSYEQYF.

V is TRBV18 and J is TRBJ2-7, with a weak D call TRBD1 (6 bases). Germline V CDR1 and CDR2: KGHSH, LQKENI. The CDR3 has 12 amino acids. The V end lost 6 bases, the J end lost 5 bases, and 11 bases lay between the germline ends. For the CDR3, the DNA is TGTGCCAGCTCTAGTTCAGGGGACGAGCAGTACTTC. Amino acids: CASSSSGDEQYF. The variable domain in full, completed from reference TRBV18 and TRBJ2-7, reads NAGVMQNPRHLVRRRGQEARLRCSPMKGHSHVYWYRQLPEEGLKFMVYLQKENIIDESGMPKERFSAEFPKEGPSILRIQQVVRGDSAAYFCASSSSGDEQYFGPGTRLTVT.

J is TRBJ2-3 and V is TRBV7-6; D unclear. Germline V gene lookup returns CDR1 SGHVS and CDR2 FNYEAQ. This CDR3 has 16 amino acids. V gave up 2 bases and J gave up 2 bases, with 14 bases separating them. The CDR3 spells CASSLLGGTHTDTQYF. DNA for the CDR3: TGTGCCAGCAGCTTATTAGGCGGAACTCACACAGATACGCAGTATTTT.

V and J are TRBV18 and TRBJ1-1; TRBD1 matches 10 bases. V was pared by 6 bases and J by 6 bases, with 7 bases of the junction left unmatched. This CDR3 is 14 amino acids long. Germline loops: CDR1 KGHSH, CDR2 LQKENI. CDR3 sequence reads: CASSLGQGVPEAFF. In DNA form, the CDR3 reads TGTGCCAGCTCGCTTGGACAGGGGGTCCCTGAAGCTTTCTTT.

This chain connects TRBV7-2 to TRBJ2-7; 9 bases agree with TRBD2. The ends lost 8 bases at V and 1 base at J; junction bases unmatched: 3. The CDR3 consists of 13 residues. The germline V gene has CDR1 SGHTA and CDR2 FQGNSA. The CDR3 region is CASATSGSYEQYF. The CDR3 bases are TGTGCCAGCGCGACTAGCGGATCCTACGAGCAGTACTTC.

The J gene is TRBJ2-7, the V gene TRBV9; 8 bases line up with TRBD1. The germline V gene encodes CDR1 SGDLS and CDR2 YYNGEE. The CDR3 extends over 15 amino acids. V gave up 0 bases and J gave up 6 bases; unmatched junction bases: 8. CDR3 sequence: CASSVAGQGSIEQYF. The CDR3 DNA is TGTGCCAGCAGCGTAGCTGGACAGGGCTCAATCGAGCAGTACTTC.

The chain links TRBV30 to TRBJ2-7, with TRBD1 identical over 10 bases. Germline CDR1 reads GTSNPN; CDR2 reads SVGIG (reference sequence). This CDR3 comprises 13 residues. V dropped 7 bases and J dropped 6; count of bases not matched to a gene: 9. CDR3 loop: CASEGQGLSEQYF. CDR3 bases: TGTGCCTCGGAGGGACAGGGGTTATCCGAGCAGTACTTC.

The chain couples TRBV5-1 to TRBJ2-7, with a tentative D call TRBD2 (6 bases). With 3 bases removed from V and 3 bases from J, the gap between germline ends came to 16 bases. There are 15 residues in the CDR3. Per the germline V gene, CDR1 is SGHRS and CDR2 is YFSETQ. The CDR3 region is CASSSGTLTFYEQYF. The CDR3 DNA reads as TGCGCCAGCAGCTCCGGGACTTTAACTTTCTACGAGCAGTACTTC.

This clone has only a few counts. The chain recombines TRBV10-3 with TRBJ1-1; 7 positions match TRBD1. The germline gives CDR1 ENHRY, CDR2 SYGVKD. This CDR3 spans 12 amino acids. The J segment lost 1 base and the V segment lost 7 bases, leaving 0 bases of the junction unmatched. The CDR3 reads CAIKGANTEAFF. The CDR3 DNA follows: TGTGCCATCAAGGGGGCGAACACTGAAGCTTTCTTT.

The V gene is TRBV6-1, the J gene TRBJ2-5, with 7 bases fitting TRBD1. With 0 bases clipped from V and 4 bases from J, the junction kept 11 bases outside the gene matches. The CDR3 consists of 17 residues. The V gene's germline CDR1 is MNHNS and CDR2 SASEGT. In DNA form, the CDR3 reads TGTGCCAGCAGTGAAGCAGTCAGGACAGGCTATCGAGAGACCCAGTACTTC. Protein: CASSEAVRTGYRETQYF.

V is TRBV5-6 and J is TRBJ2-3, with D uncertain. The CDR3 is 13 amino acids. CDR1 and CDR2 from the germline V gene are SGHDT and YYEEEE. V lost 3 bases and J lost 1, with 6 bases in between. The CDR3 region is CASSSTGTDTQYF. The CDR3 coding sequence is TGTGCCAGCAGCTCTACGGGCACAGATACGCAGTATTTT.